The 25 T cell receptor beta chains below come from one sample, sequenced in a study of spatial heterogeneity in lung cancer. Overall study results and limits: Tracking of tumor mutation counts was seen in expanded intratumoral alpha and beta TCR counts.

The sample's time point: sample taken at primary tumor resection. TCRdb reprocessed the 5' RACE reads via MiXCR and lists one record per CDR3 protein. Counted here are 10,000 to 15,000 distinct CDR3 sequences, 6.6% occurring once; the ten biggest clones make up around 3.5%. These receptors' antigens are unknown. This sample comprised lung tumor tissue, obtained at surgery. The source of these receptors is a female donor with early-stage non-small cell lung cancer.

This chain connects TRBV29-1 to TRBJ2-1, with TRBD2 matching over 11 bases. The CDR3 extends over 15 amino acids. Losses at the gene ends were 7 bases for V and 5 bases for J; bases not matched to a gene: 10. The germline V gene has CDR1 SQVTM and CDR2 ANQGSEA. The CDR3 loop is CSGDSGRAENNEQFF. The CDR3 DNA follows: TGCAGCGGCGATAGCGGGAGGGCGGAAAACAATGAGCAGTTCTTC.

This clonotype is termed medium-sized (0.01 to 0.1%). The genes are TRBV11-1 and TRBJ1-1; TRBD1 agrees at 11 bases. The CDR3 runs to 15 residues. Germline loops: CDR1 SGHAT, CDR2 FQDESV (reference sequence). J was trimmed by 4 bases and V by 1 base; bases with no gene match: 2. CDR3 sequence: CASSLGTGGGTEAFF. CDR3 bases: TGTGCCAGCAGCTTAGGGACAGGGGGCGGCACTGAAGCTTTCTTT.

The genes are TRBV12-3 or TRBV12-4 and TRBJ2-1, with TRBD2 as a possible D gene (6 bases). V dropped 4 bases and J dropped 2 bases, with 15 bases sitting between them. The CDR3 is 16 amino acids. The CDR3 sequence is CASSSPLRGPYNEQFF. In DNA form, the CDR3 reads TGTGCCAGCAGTTCCCCCCTGCGGGGCCCCTACAATGAGCAGTTCTTC.

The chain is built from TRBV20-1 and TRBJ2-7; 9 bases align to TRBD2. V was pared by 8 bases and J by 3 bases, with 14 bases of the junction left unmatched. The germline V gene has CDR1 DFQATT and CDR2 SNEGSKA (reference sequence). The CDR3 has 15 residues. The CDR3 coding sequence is TGCAGTACGCACAGAAGCGGGGGGCGAGACTACGAGCAGTACTTC. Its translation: CSTHRSGGRDYEQYF.

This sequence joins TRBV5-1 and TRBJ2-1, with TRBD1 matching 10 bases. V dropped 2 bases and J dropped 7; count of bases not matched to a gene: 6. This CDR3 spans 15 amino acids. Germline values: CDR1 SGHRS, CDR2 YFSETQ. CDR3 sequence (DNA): TGCGCCAGCAGCTTCCGGGACAGGGGTAGGAATGAGCAGTTCTTC. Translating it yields CASSFRDRGRNEQFF.

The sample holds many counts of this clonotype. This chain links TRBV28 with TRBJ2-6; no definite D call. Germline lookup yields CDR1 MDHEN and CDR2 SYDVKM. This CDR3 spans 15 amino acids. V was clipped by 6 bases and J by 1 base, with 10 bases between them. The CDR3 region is CASRSLGSGANVLTF. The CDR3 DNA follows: TGTGCCAGCAGGTCGCTGGGTTCTGGGGCCAACGTCCTGACTTTC. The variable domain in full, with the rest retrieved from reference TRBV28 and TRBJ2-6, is DVKVTQSSRYLVKRTGEKVFLECVQDMDHENMFWYRQDPGLGLRLIYFSYDVKMKEKGDIPEGYSVSREKKERFSLILESASTNQTSMYLCASRSLGSGANVLTFGAGSRLTVL.

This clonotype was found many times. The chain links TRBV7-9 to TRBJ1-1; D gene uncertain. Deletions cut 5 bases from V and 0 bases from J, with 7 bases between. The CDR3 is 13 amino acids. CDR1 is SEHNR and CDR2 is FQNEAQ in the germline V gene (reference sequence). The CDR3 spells CASSHSMNTEAFF. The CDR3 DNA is TGTGCCAGCAGCCATTCCATGAACACTGAAGCTTTCTTT.

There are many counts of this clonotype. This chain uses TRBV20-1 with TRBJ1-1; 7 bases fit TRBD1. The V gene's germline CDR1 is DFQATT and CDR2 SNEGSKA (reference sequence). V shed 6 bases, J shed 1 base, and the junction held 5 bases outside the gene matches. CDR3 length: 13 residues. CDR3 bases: TGCAGTGCCCTAGGGGGCTGGAACACTGAAGCTTTCTTT. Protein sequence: CSALGGWNTEAFF.

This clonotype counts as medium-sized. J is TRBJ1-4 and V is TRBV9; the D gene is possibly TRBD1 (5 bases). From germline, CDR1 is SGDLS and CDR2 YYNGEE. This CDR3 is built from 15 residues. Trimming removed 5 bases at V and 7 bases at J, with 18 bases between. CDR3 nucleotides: TGTGCCAGCAGACCAGGGAGGTTGGAGTCTGAAAAACTGTTTTTT. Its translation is CASRPGRLESEKLFF. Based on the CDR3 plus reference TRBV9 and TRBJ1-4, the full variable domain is DSGVTQTPKHLITATGQRVTLRCSPRSGDLSVYWYQQSLDQGLQFLIQYYNGEERAKGNILERFSAQQFPDLHSELNLSSLELGDSALYFCASRPGRLESEKLFFGSGTQLSVL.

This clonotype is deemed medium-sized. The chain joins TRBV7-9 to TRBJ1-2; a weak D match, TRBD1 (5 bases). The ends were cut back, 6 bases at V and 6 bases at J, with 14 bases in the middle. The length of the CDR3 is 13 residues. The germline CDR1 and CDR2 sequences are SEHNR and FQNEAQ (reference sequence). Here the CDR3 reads CASRPSGGNGYTF. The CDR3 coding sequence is TGTGCCAGCAGGCCAAGCGGGGGAAATGGCTACACCTTC.

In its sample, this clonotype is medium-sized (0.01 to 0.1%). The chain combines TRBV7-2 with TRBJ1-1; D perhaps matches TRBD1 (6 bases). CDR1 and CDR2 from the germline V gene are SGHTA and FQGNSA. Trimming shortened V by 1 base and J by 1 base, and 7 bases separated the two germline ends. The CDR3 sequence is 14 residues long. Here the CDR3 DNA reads TGTGCCAGCAGCTTAGACAGGGCGAACACTGAAGCTTTCTTT. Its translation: CASSLDRANTEAFF.

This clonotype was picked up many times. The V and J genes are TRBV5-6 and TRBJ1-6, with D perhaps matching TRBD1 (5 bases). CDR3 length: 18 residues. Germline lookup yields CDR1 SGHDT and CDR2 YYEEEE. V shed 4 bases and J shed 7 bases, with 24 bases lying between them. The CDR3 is CASSGGDGIGSRNSPLHF. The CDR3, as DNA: TGTGCCAGCAGCGGCGGGGACGGGATCGGTAGCAGAAATTCACCCCTCCACTTT.

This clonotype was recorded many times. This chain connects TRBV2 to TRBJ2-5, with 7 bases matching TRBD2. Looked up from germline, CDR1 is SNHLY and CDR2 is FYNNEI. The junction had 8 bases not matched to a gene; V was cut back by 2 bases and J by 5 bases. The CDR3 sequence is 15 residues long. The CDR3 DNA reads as TGTGCCAGCAGTGAAATGGGAGGGAACTTGGAGACCCAGTACTTC. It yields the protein CASSEMGGNLETQYF.

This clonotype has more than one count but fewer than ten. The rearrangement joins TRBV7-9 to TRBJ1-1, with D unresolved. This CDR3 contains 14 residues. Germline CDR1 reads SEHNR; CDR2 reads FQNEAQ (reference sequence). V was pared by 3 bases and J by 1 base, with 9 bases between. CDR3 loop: CASSLALANTEAFF. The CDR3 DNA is TGTGCCAGCAGCTTGGCTCTGGCGAACACTGAAGCTTTCTTT.

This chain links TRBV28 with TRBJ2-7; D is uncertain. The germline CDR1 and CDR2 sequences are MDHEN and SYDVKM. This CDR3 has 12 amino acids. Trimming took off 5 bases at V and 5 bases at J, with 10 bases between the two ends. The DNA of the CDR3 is TGTGCCAGCAGTAGCCAATTGGACGAGCAGTACTTC. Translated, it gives CASSSQLDEQYF.

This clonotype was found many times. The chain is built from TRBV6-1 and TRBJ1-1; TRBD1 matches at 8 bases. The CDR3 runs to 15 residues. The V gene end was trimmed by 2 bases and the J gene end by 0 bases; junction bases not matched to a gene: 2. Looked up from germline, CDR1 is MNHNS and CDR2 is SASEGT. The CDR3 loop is CASSEMDRVNTEAFF. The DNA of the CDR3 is TGTGCCAGCAGTGAAATGGACAGGGTGAACACTGAAGCTTTCTTT.

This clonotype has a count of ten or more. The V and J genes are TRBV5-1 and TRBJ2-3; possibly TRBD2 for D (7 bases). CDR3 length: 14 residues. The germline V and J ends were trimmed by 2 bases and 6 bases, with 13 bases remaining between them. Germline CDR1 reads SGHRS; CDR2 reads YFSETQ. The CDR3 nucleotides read TGCGCCAGCAGCTTAAGGGGGGGAGAGGATACGCAGTATTTT. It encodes CASSLRGGEDTQYF. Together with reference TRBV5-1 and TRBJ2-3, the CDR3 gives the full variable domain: KAGVTQTPRYLIKTRGQQVTLSCSPISGHRSVSWYQQTPGQGLQFLFEYFSETQRNKGNFPGRFSGRQFSNSRSEMNVSTLELGDSALYLCASSLRGGEDTQYFGPGTRLTVL.

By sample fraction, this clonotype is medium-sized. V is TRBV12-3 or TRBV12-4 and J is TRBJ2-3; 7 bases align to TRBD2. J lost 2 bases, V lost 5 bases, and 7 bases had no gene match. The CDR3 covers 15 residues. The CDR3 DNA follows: TGTGCCAGCAGTCCTCCTAGCGGCTACACAGATACGCAGTATTTT. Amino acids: CASSPPSGYTDTQYF.

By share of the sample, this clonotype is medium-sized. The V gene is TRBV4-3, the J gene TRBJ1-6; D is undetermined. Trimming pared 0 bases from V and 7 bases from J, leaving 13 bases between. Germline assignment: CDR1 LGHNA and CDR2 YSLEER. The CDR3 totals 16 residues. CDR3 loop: CASSQDRASANSPLHF. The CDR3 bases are TGCGCCAGCAGCCAAGATAGGGCGTCAGCAAATTCACCCCTCCACTTT.

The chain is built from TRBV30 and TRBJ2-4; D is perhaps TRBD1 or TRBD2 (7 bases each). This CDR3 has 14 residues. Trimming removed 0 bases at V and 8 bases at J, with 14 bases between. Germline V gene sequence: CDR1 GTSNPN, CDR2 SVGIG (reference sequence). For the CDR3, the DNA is TGTGCCTGGAGTGTGACAGGGAGCGGGGACATTCAGTACTTC. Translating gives CAWSVTGSGDIQYF.

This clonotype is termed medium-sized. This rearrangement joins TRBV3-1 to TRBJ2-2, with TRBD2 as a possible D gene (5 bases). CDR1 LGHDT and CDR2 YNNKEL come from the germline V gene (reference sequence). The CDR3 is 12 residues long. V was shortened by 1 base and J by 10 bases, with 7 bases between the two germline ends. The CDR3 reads CASSQVREELFF. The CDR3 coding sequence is TGTGCCAGCAGCCAAGTGAGGGAGGAGCTGTTTTTT.

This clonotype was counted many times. This chain's CDR3 is CASSLGGNRDRGYTF. CDR3 nucleotides: TGTGCCAGCAGCTTAGGCGGTAACAGGGATCGAGGCTACACCTTC. The J gene is TRBJ1-2, the V gene TRBV11-2, with D perhaps matching TRBD1 (6 bases). The CDR3 totals 15 residues. V was trimmed by 1 base and J by 8 bases, leaving 17 bases between them. From germline, CDR1 is SGHAT and CDR2 FQNNGV. The full variable domain, in which reference TRBV11-2 and TRBJ1-2 provide the parts outside the CDR3, is EAGVAQSPRYKIIEKRQSVAFWCNPISGHATLYWYQQILGQGPKLLIQFQNNGVVDDSQLPKDRFSAERLKGVDSTLKIQPAKLEDSAVYLCASSLGGNRDRGYTFGSGTRLTVV.

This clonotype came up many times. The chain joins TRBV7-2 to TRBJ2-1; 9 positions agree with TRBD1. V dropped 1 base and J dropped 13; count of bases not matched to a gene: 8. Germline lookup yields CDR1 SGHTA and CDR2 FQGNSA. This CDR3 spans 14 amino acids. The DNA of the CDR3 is TGTGCCAGCAGCTTAGAACTCCGGGACAGGGCCCAGTTCTTC. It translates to CASSLELRDRAQFF.

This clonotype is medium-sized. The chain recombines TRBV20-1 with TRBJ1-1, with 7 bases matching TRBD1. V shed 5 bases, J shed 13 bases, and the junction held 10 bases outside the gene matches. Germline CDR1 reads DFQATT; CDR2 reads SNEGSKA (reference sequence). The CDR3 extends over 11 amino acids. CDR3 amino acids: CSAYRGPGGFF. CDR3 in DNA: TGCAGTGCTTACAGGGGACCCGGTGGTTTCTTT.

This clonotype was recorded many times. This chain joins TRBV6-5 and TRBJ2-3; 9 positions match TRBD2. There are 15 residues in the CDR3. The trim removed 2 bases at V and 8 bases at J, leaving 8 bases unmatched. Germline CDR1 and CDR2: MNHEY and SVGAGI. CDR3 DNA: TGTGCCAGCAGTTACACAGGACTAGCGAAGGGTACGCAGTATTTT. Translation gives CASSYTGLAKGTQYF.